This T cell receptor beta chain came from a study of molecular identifiers for immune sequencing clone quantification (dated by TCRdb to 2016 to 2018). The study in broad terms: For a replicate experiment, RNA from roughly 18,000 or 92,000 naive CD8 T cells was divided into five aliquots, and four of the five aliquots were sequenced. The study was a methods study using CD8 T cells to benchmark molecular-identifier clustering-based TCR repertoire sequencing (MIDCIRS) and TCR RNA copy counting.

This clonotype was detected only a few times. Its target antigen remains unknown. Base qualities are not provided; no much larger clone lies one nucleotide away. Libraries of naive CD8 T cells were built from approximately 20,000 to 980,000 sorted cells, with 10%, 30% or 50% of the purified RNA used. Naive CD8 T cells, defined as CD8+CD4-CCR7+CD45RA+, were FACS-sorted into RLT Plus buffer on a BD FACSAria II. To test detection sensitivity, Jurkat RNA equivalent to ten TCR copies was spiked into samples of roughly 18,000-1,000,000 naive CD8 T cells. CD8 T cells were enriched with RosetteSep CD8+ T Cell Enrichment Cocktail and Ficoll-Paque, followed by ACK red cell lysis. Points the paper makes about the study in general: In CMV-specific effector cells, clones with more than 20 RNA copies accounted for over 97% of molecules, whereas in naive cells such clones accounted for under 1%. Even against a background of 750,000 to 1,000,000 naive CD8 T cells, spiked-in Jurkat TCR RNA amounting to a single cell's worth was reported to be detectable. The naive libraries included spiked-in Jurkat TCR RNA (over nine copies' worth), and this RNA is not part of the donor repertoire. When barcode sub-clustering was left out, chimeric consensus sequences inflated TCR diversity, with chimeras reaching as high as 47%. Approximately 3 recovered TCR RNA copies per cell were obtained by modeling, versus roughly 10 by digital PCR, implying a capture efficiency of about 30%. The sizes of highly expanded clones could end up underestimated when identical TCR molecules share a barcode.

The library came from PCR. For sequencing, a NextSeq 500 was employed. Bulk TCR libraries were generated as previously described, with the TCR primers listed in Table S5 used. Purification of total RNA was performed with the Qiagen AllPrep DNA/RNA kit. Reads from multiple sequencing runs of the same library were pooled before analysis. Regarding the original processing steps: Reads were retained only if their TCR constant sequence matched exactly, and those retained reads were trimmed to 150 nt and grouped according to their 12-nt molecular barcodes. Reads inside each barcode group were sub-clustered using a 15% Levenshtein threshold, and a quality-weighted consensus sequence was constructed for each RNA molecule. Non-functional sequences were excluded, and lower-count sequences lying one edit away from another sequence were also excluded. On the basis of fitting two negative binomial distributions, barcode sub-clusters with fewer than 20% of the maximum read count were discarded. TCRdb reprocessing: public reads trimmed at Q25 with fastp, clones called with MiXCR, in-frame beta chains kept. Identical CDR3 proteins give one entry, which carries the most common genes and DNA. For this entry, the V and J calls and clone size follow TCRdb and not the study's own pipeline. Recorded for this sample are over 550,000 distinct CDR3 sequences; 25% of them occurred a single time. The ten largest clones add up to 0.7% to 0.95% of the sample.

V loses 5 bases of germline sequence and J loses 4 bases, and the interval between the two ends is 18 bases. From the germline V gene, CDR1 is SGHVS and CDR2 is FQNEAQ. From the cysteine up to the phenylalanine, the CDR3 has a length of 16 residues. The only DNA kept is the CDR3, 48 bases in frame from the first base. Here the chain combines TRBV7-8 and TRBJ2-1; the D gene is perhaps TRBD1, on 5 matching bases. Source material: naive CD8+ T cells from blood, with Jurkat cell RNA spiked in. The sample's cell subset or site label, in plain terms: FACS-sorted CD8+CD4-CCR7+CD45RA+ naive T cells. The sequence was collected from a human donor in good health. Some libraries in this study had Jurkat cell RNA spiked in. The CDR3 reads CASSPSYTGFYNEQFF. The DNA reads TGTGCCAGCAGCCCGTCTTATACAGGATTTTACAATGAGCAGTTCTTC.